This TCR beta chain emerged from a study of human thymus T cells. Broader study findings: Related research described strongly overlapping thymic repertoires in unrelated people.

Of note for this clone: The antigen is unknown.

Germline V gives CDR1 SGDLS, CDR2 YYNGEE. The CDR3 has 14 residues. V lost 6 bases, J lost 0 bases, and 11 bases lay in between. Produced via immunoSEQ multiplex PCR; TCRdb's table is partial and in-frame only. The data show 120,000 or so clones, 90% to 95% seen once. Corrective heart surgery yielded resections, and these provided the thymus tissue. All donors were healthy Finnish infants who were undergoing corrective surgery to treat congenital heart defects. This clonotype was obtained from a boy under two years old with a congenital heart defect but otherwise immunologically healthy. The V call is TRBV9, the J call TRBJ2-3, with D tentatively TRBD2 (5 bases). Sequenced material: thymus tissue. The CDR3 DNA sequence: TGTGCCAGCACCCCGGAGGATAGCACAGATACGCAGTATTTT. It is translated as CASTPEDSTDTQYF.